The subject of this entry is one TCR beta chain. This entry comes from a study of blood T cell repertoires in COVID-19. Between the trimmed V and J ends, which lost 2 bases and 5 bases, there was a span of 24 bases. Germline lookup yields CDR1 SEHNR and CDR2 FQNEAQ (reference sequence). The CDR3 runs 18 residues. The data were produced by immunoSEQ multiplex PCR, yet TCRdb's version contains in-frame clones alone and is incomplete. The sample lists 90,000 to 120,000 clones; roughly four fifths were seen once. V is TRBV7-9 and J is TRBJ1-2; no reliable D call. The origin of this receptor is a woman in her 70s with acute or convalescent COVID-19. Sequences were obtained from peripheral blood. The CDR3 loop is CASSLLSLRLNREYGYTF. CDR3 coding DNA: TGTGCCAGCAGCTTACTTTCGTTGCGCCTAAACCGGGAATATGGCTACACCTTC.